This T cell receptor (beta chain) was recorded in a study of T cell responses to AZD1222 COVID-19 vaccine. Concerning this clone: Its cognate antigen is unknown.

This CDR3 comprises 10 residues. V was trimmed by 6 bases and J by 3 bases, leaving 5 bases between them. Germline-derived CDR1 and CDR2 are DFQATT and SNEGSKA (reference sequence). The repertoire was sequenced with immunoSEQ multiplex PCR; TCRdb's copy has only in-frame clones and lacks some. The sample shows over 110,000 clones, about 93% of them seen only once. Notes on the study in general: CD4 TCRs associated with vaccination spanned spike, dominating at 160-218 and 743-854. Among those given AZD1222, only five or six were seropositive at baseline. Unmutated regions of variants are reportedly targeted by nearly half of spike-specific TCRs.

The material was peripheral blood, obtained on day 0 of AZD1222 vaccination. The rearrangement joins TRBV20-1 to TRBJ2-5, with unresolved D. This TCR was sampled from an adult in good health. The CDR3 coding sequence is TGCAGTGCCCCTGAAGAGACCCAGTACTTC. Residues: CSAPEETQYF.